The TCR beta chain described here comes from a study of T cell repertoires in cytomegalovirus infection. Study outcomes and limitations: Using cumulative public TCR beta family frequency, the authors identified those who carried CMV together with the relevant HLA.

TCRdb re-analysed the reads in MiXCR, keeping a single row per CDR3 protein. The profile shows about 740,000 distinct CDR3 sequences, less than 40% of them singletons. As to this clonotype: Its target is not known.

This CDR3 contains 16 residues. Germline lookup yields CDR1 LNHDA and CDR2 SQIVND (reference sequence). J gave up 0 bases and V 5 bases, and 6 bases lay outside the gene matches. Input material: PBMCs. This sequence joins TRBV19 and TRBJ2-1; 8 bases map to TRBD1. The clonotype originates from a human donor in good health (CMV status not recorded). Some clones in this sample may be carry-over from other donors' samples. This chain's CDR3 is CASSLRQGSSYNEQFF. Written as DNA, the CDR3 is TGTGCCAGTAGTCTCAGACAGGGGAGCTCCTACAATGAGCAGTTCTTC.